This T cell receptor beta chain is from a study of cytomegalovirus exposure and HLA in healthy donors. Study details: Some 85 million unique TCRs, all from HLA-typed donors, were included in an early release of the data.

V gave up 7 bases and J gave up 2 bases, with 21 bases separating them. This CDR3 has 16 residues. Germline-derived CDR1 and CDR2 are LNHDA and SQIVND (reference sequence). Vbeta (60) and Jbeta (13) primers were used in the PCR. Some clones are missing from TCRdb's copy, which holds only in-frame ones; the method was immunoSEQ multiplex PCR. The sample yields roughly 180,000 clones, around four fifths seen once. Each donor was healthy, and each was a bone marrow donor. Nominal health characterized the donors when sampled, though unrecorded immune exposures were likely. The specimen was PBMCs. This sequence joins TRBV19 and TRBJ2-7; D not resolved. This receptor was obtained from a man aged 25 to 40 in good health and CMV-seronegative. Here the CDR3 reads CASNLYNFGWAYEQYF. The CDR3 coding sequence is TGTGCCAGTAACTTGTATAACTTCGGGTGGGCCTACGAGCAGTACTTC.